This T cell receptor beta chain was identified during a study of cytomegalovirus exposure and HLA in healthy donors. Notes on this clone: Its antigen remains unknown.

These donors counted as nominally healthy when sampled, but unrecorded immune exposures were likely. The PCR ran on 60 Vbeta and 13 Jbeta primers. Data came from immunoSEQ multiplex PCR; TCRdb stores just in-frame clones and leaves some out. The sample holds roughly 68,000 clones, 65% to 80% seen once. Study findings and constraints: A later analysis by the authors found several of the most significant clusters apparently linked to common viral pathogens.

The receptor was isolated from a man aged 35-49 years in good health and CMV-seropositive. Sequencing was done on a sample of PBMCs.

For the CDR3, the DNA is TGCGCCAGCAGCTTGGGTCAGGGGTCAGATACGCAGTATTTT. Its translation: CASSLGQGSDTQYF. The chain couples TRBV5-1 to TRBJ2-3, with D possibly matching TRBD1 (6 bases). Germline V gene lookup returns CDR1 SGHRS and CDR2 YFSETQ. The CDR3 consists of 14 residues. The V gene lost 0 bases and the J gene lost 4 bases, with 9 bases spanning the gap.